Described below is a single TCR beta chain sequence and its context. Sequenced by immunoSEQ multiplex PCR; TCRdb stores in-frame clones only, minus some. The sample yields approximately 130,000 clones, 80% to 90% seen once. The CDR3 is 13 residues long. Trimming took off 7 bases at V and 0 bases at J, with 9 bases between the two ends. The sample is drawn from a study of T cell responses to AZD1222 COVID-19 vaccine. Pooling of second doses given at about 4 or about 12 weeks was done. The V and J genes are TRBV12-3 or TRBV12-4 and TRBJ1-1, with D perhaps matching TRBD1 (6 bases). The clonotype comes from an adult who received the AZD1222 COVID-19 vaccine. The sample in question was peripheral blood, obtained 28 days after the second AZD1222 dose. This chain's CDR3 is CASTTGLNTEAFF. CDR3 DNA: TGTGCCAGCACGACAGGACTGAACACTGAAGCTTTCTTT.